The subject of this entry is one T cell receptor beta chain. CDR1 is MNHNS, CDR2 SASEGT, per germline. Trimming pared 2 bases from V and 0 bases from J, leaving 4 bases between. The CDR3 loop spans 14 amino acids. The data belong to a study of blood T cell repertoires in COVID-19. The overall study: COVID-19 samples, acute and convalescent, were from the United States, Italy and Spain. The analysed material was cDNA or gDNA that came from T cells, B-cell-depleted T cells, or PBMCs.

Original methodology: Cell counts per sample came from amplifying reference gene primers. Data came from immunoSEQ multiplex PCR; TCRdb stores just in-frame clones and leaves some out. For V, J and clone size, that table is used; D and trimming come from the DNA. The sample has hundreds of thousands of clones, over 75% seen once. This receptor was identified in a woman younger than 45 with acute or convalescent COVID-19. The sequenced material came from peripheral blood. V gene TRBV6-1 combines with J gene TRBJ2-2; no reliable D call. CDR3 amino acids: CASSELSNTGELFF. Written as DNA, the CDR3 is TGTGCCAGCAGTGAACTGTCGAACACCGGGGAGCTGTTTTTT.